This T cell receptor beta chain was sequenced in a study of spatial heterogeneity in lung cancer. Looked up from germline, CDR1 is SGHRS and CDR2 is YFSETQ. The CDR3 spans 17 residues. With 0 bases clipped from V and 9 bases from J, the junction kept 13 bases outside the gene matches. Stated time point: sample taken at primary tumor resection. Individually, TCR cDNA molecules were each labelled with a unique molecular identifier. TCRdb redid the calling of the 5' RACE reads with MiXCR, one entry per CDR3 protein. This sample carries about 48,000 distinct CDR3 sequences, approximately 5% of them seen once, and the ten largest clones take roughly 10%.

The V and J genes are TRBV5-1 and TRBJ2-1; 9 bases are a match to TRBD2. The source is a male donor with early-stage non-small cell lung cancer. The material sequenced was PBMCs, taken at surgery. The CDR3 DNA follows: TGCGCCAGCAGCTTGGTACCTGTGACTAGCGGAGGGAGTGAGCAGTTCTTC. As protein: CASSLVPVTSGGSEQFF.